Sequencing of this TCR beta chain was carried out in a study of radiation and T cells in renal cell carcinoma (TCRdb year 2020). In the study overall: Samples were obtained from a clinical trial, in which 15 Gy stereotactic body radiation therapy was delivered to primary renal cell carcinomas and nephrectomy was performed 4 weeks later. In total, approximately 51 samples, comprising 25 or so tumors and 27 peripheral blood samples, were subjected to TCR beta sequencing. Across all 50 or so samples, several million unique CDR3 nucleotide sequences encoding around 2.8 million unique CDR3 amino acid sequences were identified.

This specimen's time point label, interpreted: blood 2 weeks post-SBRT. The treatment or condition label for this specimen denotes: 15 Gy SBRT to primary tumor, nephrectomy 4 weeks later. To follow tumor-enriched clonotypes, peripheral blood was collected serially from radiation-treated patients at baseline and again at 2 weeks and 4 weeks after SBRT. Renal cell carcinoma with clear cell pathology was present in all patients. The QIAamp DNA Blood Mini Kit (Qiagen) was used to prepare genomic DNA for TCR sequencing. Samples were included in the analyses only if all quality control checks were passed. On the study overall, not on this receptor specifically: In blood, the top tumor clonotypes increased between baseline and 2 weeks post-radiation and then shrank by 4 weeks, which suggests that tumor-resident clones expanded only transiently. Blood repertoire dynamics were not followed beyond 4 weeks after treatment. No pretreatment tumor biopsies were available, so the baseline intratumoral presence of clonotypes could not be determined. Effects of radiation dose or scheduling on the TCR repertoire could not be addressed with the single-armed trial design.

V has 5 bases trimmed and J has 4 bases trimmed; junction bases matching no gene number 2. From the cysteine up to the phenylalanine, the CDR3 has a length of 13 residues. The DNA shown is the 39-base CDR3, in frame from base 1. The germline V gene specifies MNHEY as CDR1 and SVGAGI as CDR2. A note on this clone: What antigen it recognizes has not been identified. No base-level quality is on record; no much larger clone is a single base apart.

The immunoSEQ kit was used, according to the manufacturer's recommendations, to generate TCR beta libraries from genomic DNA. To prepare libraries, a first multiplex PCR with proprietary primers was run, followed by a second PCR that added unique barcodes, and a bead cleanup was done after each round. A kit-provided positive control reaction and a negative control reaction were included in every sample batch. The final libraries were assessed on an Agilent 4200 TapeStation D1000 ScreenTape, pooled by volume, and quantified by qPCR. Sequencing ran on an Illumina NextSeq500 with a MidOutput 150-cycle cartridge, using 156 Read1 and 15 Index1 cycles with kit custom primers. The pooled library was loaded at 0.9 to 1 pM with a roughly 20% PhiX control spike-in. In the original analysis: Vendor-processed data were analyzed in R, with a clonotype defined as all T cells sharing the same CDR3 nucleotide sequence. In the clone abundance analyses, frequencies were normalized to the 10,000 most abundant clones in each sample. Public T cell clones, averaging fewer than five per sample, were removed before analysis. An abundance difference of at least 32-fold between compartments was the criterion for calling clonotypes tumor-enriched or baseline blood-enriched. Clonotypes expanded or contracted between blood time points were identified with a beta-binomial differential abundance model. Tumor-blood repertoire similarity was measured with the Baroni-Urbani and Buser coefficient, and groups were compared using two-tailed Wilcoxon tests in R. The table comes from immuneACCESS by way of TCRdb, which keeps in-frame sequences with V and J called. Part of the clones is missing from these tables; in studies checked, under half for an unresolved V gene and the rest for unknown reasons. For V, J and clone size, that table is used; D and trimming come from the DNA. In all, the sample holds 25,000 to 30,000 clones, and roughly 80% of those were seen once. Together, the top ten hold 31% of the sample.

The sequencing here drew on blood, taken from a patient whose treatment included radiotherapy and nephrectomy. The chain is encoded by TRBV6-5 joined to TRBJ1-3, and 7 bases in between align with TRBD1. The source of this sequence is a man in his 60s with renal cell carcinoma. The sequence in DNA is TGTGCCAGCAGTGACAGGGCAGGAAACACCATATATTTT. This encodes CASSDRAGNTIYF.